A single sample gave rise to the 22 T cell receptor beta chains below, sequenced in a study of lymphopenia after photon versus proton radiotherapy. Method: immunoSEQ multiplex PCR; TCRdb's copy keeps in-frame clones and lacks some. This sample yields approximately 58,000 clones, of which around 82% are seen a single time; approximately 31% belongs to the top ten. Sequenced here: peripheral blood, sampled from a patient treated with photon-based radiotherapy. The receptors were gathered from a man aged 45-60 years with gastric cancer.

The chain carries TRBV20-1 and TRBJ2-5, with a tentative D call TRBD2 (6 bases). The J call could be wrong; TRBJ2-7 is a better fit for the DNA end. This CDR3 comprises 11 residues. Germline V gene lookup returns CDR1 DFQATT and CDR2 SNEGSKA (reference sequence). The CDR3 DNA follows: TGCAGTGCGCGGGGAAGCTACGAGCAGTACTTC. Amino acid sequence: CSARGSYEQYF.

The chain recombines TRBV11-2 with TRBJ2-2; TRBD2 matches at 7 bases. V dropped 5 bases and J dropped 1; count of bases not matched to a gene: 10. In germline, CDR1 is SGHAT, CDR2 FQNNGV. CDR3 length equals 17 residues. In DNA form, the CDR3 reads TGTGCCAGCAGCCCAGGCCAATGGGAGGGGAACACCGGGGAGCTGTTTTTT. Translating it yields CASSPGQWEGNTGELFF.

The V call is TRBV20-1, the J call TRBJ1-5; possible D gene TRBD1, 5 bases. V shed 7 bases and J shed 6 bases, with 10 bases lying between them. Per the germline V gene, CDR1 is DFQATT and CDR2 is SNEGSKA (reference sequence). This CDR3 contains 11 residues. The CDR3 region is CSGAQGQPQHF. In nucleotides, the CDR3 is TGCAGTGGAGCCCAGGGTCAGCCCCAGCATTTT.

The rearrangement joins TRBV28 to TRBJ2-7; 11 bases fit TRBD1. The CDR3 consists of 16 residues. Germline CDR1 is MDHEN and CDR2 is SYDVKM. The V and J ends lost 3 bases and 6 bases, in that order; junction bases with no gene match: 10. CDR3 in amino acids: CASSFSPGTGGPEQYF. The CDR3 DNA is TGTGCCAGCAGTTTCTCCCCCGGGACAGGGGGTCCCGAGCAGTACTTC.

V gene TRBV28 combines with J gene TRBJ1-1, with D maybe TRBD1 (5 bases). Germline V gene data show CDR1 as MDHEN and CDR2 as SYDVKM. This CDR3 is built from 15 residues. The germline V and J ends were trimmed by 6 bases and 4 bases, with 18 bases remaining between them. CDR3 in amino acids: CASRIPGRISTEAFF. CDR3 nucleotide sequence: TGTGCCAGCAGGATTCCGGGACGCATATCCACTGAAGCTTTCTTT.

The chain recombines TRBV27 with TRBJ1-4; a weak D match, TRBD1 (6 bases). The CDR3 length is 13 residues. V dropped 2 bases and J dropped 10 bases, with 11 bases sitting between them. Germline CDR1 MNHEY, CDR2 SMNVEV (reference sequence). The CDR3 region has the DNA TGTGCCAGCAGTTTACAGGGGAGGGGAAAACTGTTTTTT. It codes for CASSLQGRGKLFF.

This rearrangement joins TRBV6-5 to TRBJ1-1; the D is unclear. The germline gives CDR1 MNHEY, CDR2 SVGAGI. The V and J ends lost 5 bases and 2 bases respectively, with 15 bases between them. This CDR3 has 15 amino acids. CDR3 protein: CASSHNRRLNTEAFF. CDR3 DNA sequence: TGTGCCAGCAGTCACAATCGCAGATTAAACACTGAAGCTTTCTTT.

The chain carries TRBV30 and TRBJ2-7; no clear D gene. Germline V CDR1 and CDR2: GTSNPN, SVGIG (reference sequence). This CDR3 region has 13 residues. V lost 7 bases, J lost 2 bases, and 15 bases lay in between. Written as DNA, the CDR3 is TGTGCCTCCCTCACCCTTGGCGCCTACGAGCAGTACTTC. As protein: CASLTLGAYEQYF.

This rearrangement joins TRBV30 to TRBJ2-1; 9 nucleotides line up with TRBD2. CDR3 size: 14 residues. Trimming cost V 0 bases and J 7 bases; bases outside gene matches: 4. Germline CDR1 GTSNPN, CDR2 SVGIG (reference sequence). The CDR3 here is CAWSVLAGYNEQFF. The CDR3 DNA reads as TGTGCCTGGAGTGTGCTAGCGGGATATAATGAGCAGTTCTTC.

This clone was found a few times. The chain recombines TRBV5-6 with TRBJ1-5, with D unresolved. V lost 4 bases, J lost 4 bases, and 18 bases lay in between. The V gene's germline CDR1 is SGHDT and CDR2 YYEEEE. The CDR3 is 16 residues long. The DNA for the CDR3 is TGTGCCAGCAGCCCCAGCTCCGGGGTGACTAATCAGCCCCAGCATTTT. As protein: CASSPSSGVTNQPQHF.

The chain joins TRBV19 to TRBJ2-1; 10 positions agree with TRBD2. Looked up from germline, CDR1 is LNHDA and CDR2 is SQIVND (reference sequence). The CDR3 spans 14 residues. J gave up 7 bases and V 3 bases, and 3 bases lay outside the gene matches. This chain's CDR3 is CASSMGLAMNEQFF. For the CDR3, the DNA is TGTGCCAGTAGTATGGGACTAGCGATGAATGAGCAGTTCTTC. Drawing the rest from reference TRBV19 and TRBJ2-1, the complete variable domain is DGGITQSPKYLFRKEGQNVTLSCEQNLNHDAMYWYRQDPGQGLRLIYYSQIVNDFQKGDIAEGYSVSREKKESFPLTVTSAQKNPTAFYLCASSMGLAMNEQFFGPGTRLTVL.

The chain uses TRBV5-1 and TRBJ1-3, with TRBD1 matching 12 bases. The CDR3 has 16 amino acids. Germline CDR1 is SGHRS and CDR2 is YFSETQ. After removal of 4 bases from V and 3 bases from J, the junction contained 5 bases not matched to a gene. Here the CDR3 reads CASSPGTGGNGNTIYF. The CDR3, as DNA: TGCGCCAGCAGCCCCGGGACAGGGGGCAATGGAAACACCATATATTTT.

The CDR3 bases are TGTGCCAGCTCACCCGACTACGAGCAGTACTTC. Translating it yields CASSPDYEQYF. The rearrangement joins TRBV18 to TRBJ2-7, with D uncertain. Trimming took 3 bases from V and 3 from J, leaving 3 bases between them. The CDR3 length is 11 residues. CDR1 and CDR2 from the germline V gene are KGHSH and LQKENI.

Concerning this clone itself: One end of the junction varies from germline; a read error may be responsible. The chain couples TRBV7-9 to TRBJ2-5, with D perhaps TRBD1 or TRBD2 (5 bases each). This CDR3 has 16 amino acids. Germline-derived CDR1 and CDR2 are SEHNR and FQNEAQ (reference sequence). In DNA form, the CDR3 reads TGTGCCAGCAGTTTAGGGACGGCGCCGTTTCAAGAGACCCAGTACTTC. This encodes CASSLGTAPFQETQYF.

The gene calls are TRBV7-9 and TRBJ2-4; maybe TRBD2 (6 bases). Germline V CDR1 and CDR2: SEHNR, FQNEAQ (reference sequence). This CDR3 spans 17 amino acids. Trimming shortened V by 4 bases and J by 1 base, and 17 bases separated the two germline ends. CDR3: CASSSSRDPFAKNIQYF. The DNA for the CDR3 is TGTGCCAGCAGCTCCTCGCGGGACCCTTTTGCCAAAAACATTCAGTACTTC.

The table lists this clone with a count of one. The gene calls are TRBV6-1 and TRBJ2-7, with TRBD2 as a possible D gene (6 bases). The CDR3 contains 13 residues. CDR1 is MNHNS, CDR2 SASEGT, per germline. V lost 5 bases and J 4 bases, leaving 12 bases between the germline ends. The CDR3 DNA follows: TGTGCCAGCAGTTTAGGGCTAGCGTACGAGCAGTACTTC. Translation gives CASSLGLAYEQYF.

The chain carries TRBV4-3 and TRBJ2-7; 7 bases map to TRBD2. J gave up 1 base and V 0 bases, and 3 bases lay outside the gene matches. The CDR3 spans 15 residues. Germline CDR1 LGHNA, CDR2 YSLEER. The CDR3 region is CASSQEGGTSYEQYF. The CDR3 bases are TGCGCCAGCAGCCAAGAGGGGGGGACTTCCTACGAGCAGTACTTC.

This clone was detected a few times. The J gene is TRBJ1-1, the V gene TRBV7-9; D gene unclear. V lost 0 bases and J 6 bases, leaving 8 bases between the germline ends. Germline CDR1 is SEHNR and CDR2 is FQNEAQ (reference sequence). The length of the CDR3 is 13 residues. CDR3 bases: TGTGCCAGCAGCTTAGCAGGCAGTCCTGAAGCTTTCTTT. This codes for CASSLAGSPEAFF.

This chain links TRBV4-1 with TRBJ2-7; no reliable D call. The germline V gene encodes CDR1 MGHRA and CDR2 YSYEKL. Trimming took 2 bases from V and 2 from J, leaving 7 bases between them. This CDR3 contains 13 residues. CDR3 bases: TGCGCCAGCAGCCAAACGTCTGCCTACGAGCAGTACTTC. This encodes CASSQTSAYEQYF.

This sequence joins TRBV5-1 and TRBJ1-2, with D hard to call. Trimming took off 2 bases at V and 4 bases at J, with 9 bases between the two ends. The germline gives CDR1 SGHRS, CDR2 YFSETQ. The CDR3 loop spans 13 amino acids. CDR3 protein: CASSLGLTYGYTF. The DNA for the CDR3 is TGCGCCAGCAGCTTAGGACTTACCTATGGCTACACCTTC. Variable domain in full (rest from reference TRBV5-1 and TRBJ1-2): KAGVTQTPRYLIKTRGQQVTLSCSPISGHRSVSWYQQTPGQGLQFLFEYFSETQRNKGNFPGRFSGRQFSNSRSEMNVSTLELGDSALYLCASSLGLTYGYTFGSGTRLTVV.

This rearrangement joins TRBV15 to TRBJ2-1; D uncertain. V lost 0 bases, J lost 7 bases, and 7 bases lay in between. Germline CDR1 and CDR2: LNHNV and YYDKDF (reference sequence). CDR3 length: 13 residues. The CDR3, as DNA: TGTGCCACCAGCAGAGACAGGAATAATGAGCAGTTCTTC. Amino acid sequence: CATSRDRNNEQFF.

The chain recombines TRBV6-6 with TRBJ2-7, with 8 bases matching TRBD2. Germline V lookup: CDR1 MNHNY, CDR2 SVGAGI (reference sequence). After removal of 5 bases from V and 2 bases from J, the junction contained 5 bases not matched to a gene. The CDR3 length is 14 residues. CDR3 in amino acids: CASSPQTSAYEQYF. CDR3 DNA sequence: TGTGCCAGCAGTCCCCAGACTAGCGCCTACGAGCAGTACTTC.